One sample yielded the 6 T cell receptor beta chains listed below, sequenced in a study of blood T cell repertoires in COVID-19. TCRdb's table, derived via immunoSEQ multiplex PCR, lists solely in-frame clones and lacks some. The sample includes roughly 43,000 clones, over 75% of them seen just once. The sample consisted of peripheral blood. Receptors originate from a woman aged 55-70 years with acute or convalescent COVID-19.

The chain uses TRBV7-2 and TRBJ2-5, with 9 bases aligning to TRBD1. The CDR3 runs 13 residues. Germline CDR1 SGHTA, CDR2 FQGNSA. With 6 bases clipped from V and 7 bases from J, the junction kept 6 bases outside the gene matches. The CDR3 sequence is CASSGTGWATQYF. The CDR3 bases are TGTGCCAGCAGTGGGACAGGGTGGGCGACCCAGTACTTC.

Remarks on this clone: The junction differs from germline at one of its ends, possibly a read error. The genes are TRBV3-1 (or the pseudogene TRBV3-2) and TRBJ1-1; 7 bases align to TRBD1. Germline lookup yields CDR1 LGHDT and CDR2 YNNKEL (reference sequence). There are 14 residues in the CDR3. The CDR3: CASTQDRVYTEAFF. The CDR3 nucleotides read TGTGCCAGCACCCAAGACAGGGTATATACTGAAGCTTTCTTT.

CDR3 loop: CASREGAYSYNSPLHF. The DNA of the CDR3 is TGCGCCAGCAGGGAGGGGGCCTACTCCTATAATTCACCCCTCCACTTT. The chain couples TRBV5-1 to TRBJ1-6; 7 positions agree with TRBD1. This CDR3 region has 16 residues. V gave up 5 bases and J gave up 0 bases; unmatched junction bases: 5. Germline V gene sequence: CDR1 SGHRS, CDR2 YFSETQ.

The CDR3 sequence: CASSLPLLAGSGEQYF. CDR3 sequence (DNA): TGTGCCAGCAGCTTGCCCCTTCTCGCGGGGTCAGGCGAGCAGTACTTC. V usage is TRBV5-6 and J usage is TRBJ2-7; possible D gene TRBD2, 6 bases. The CDR3 contains 16 residues. The V gene's germline CDR1 is SGHDT and CDR2 YYEEEE. Trimming left V 1 base short and J 6 bases short, with 20 bases between.

This CDR3 is CASSEHRGGAFF. Here the CDR3 DNA reads TGTGCCAGCAGTGAACACAGGGGAGGAGCTTTCTTT. The J gene is TRBJ1-1, the V gene TRBV6-1; 7 bases are a match to TRBD1. From germline, CDR1 is MNHNS and CDR2 SASEGT. The CDR3 sequence is 12 residues long. The V gene end was trimmed by 2 bases and the J gene end by 10 bases; junction bases not matched to a gene: 4.

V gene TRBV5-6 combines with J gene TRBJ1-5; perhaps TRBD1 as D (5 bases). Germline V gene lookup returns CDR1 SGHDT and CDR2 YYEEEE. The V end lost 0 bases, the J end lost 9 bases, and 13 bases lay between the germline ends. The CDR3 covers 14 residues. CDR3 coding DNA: TGTGCCAGCAGCTTGGTTGGGGGGGTTGGGCCCCAGCATTTT. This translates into CASSLVGGVGPQHF. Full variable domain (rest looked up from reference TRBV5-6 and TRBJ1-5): DAGVTQSPTHLIKTRGQQVTLRCSPKSGHDTVSWYQQALGQGPQFIFQYYEEEERQRGNFPDRFSGHQFPNYSSELNVNALLLGDSALYLCASSLVGGVGPQHFGDGTRLSIL.